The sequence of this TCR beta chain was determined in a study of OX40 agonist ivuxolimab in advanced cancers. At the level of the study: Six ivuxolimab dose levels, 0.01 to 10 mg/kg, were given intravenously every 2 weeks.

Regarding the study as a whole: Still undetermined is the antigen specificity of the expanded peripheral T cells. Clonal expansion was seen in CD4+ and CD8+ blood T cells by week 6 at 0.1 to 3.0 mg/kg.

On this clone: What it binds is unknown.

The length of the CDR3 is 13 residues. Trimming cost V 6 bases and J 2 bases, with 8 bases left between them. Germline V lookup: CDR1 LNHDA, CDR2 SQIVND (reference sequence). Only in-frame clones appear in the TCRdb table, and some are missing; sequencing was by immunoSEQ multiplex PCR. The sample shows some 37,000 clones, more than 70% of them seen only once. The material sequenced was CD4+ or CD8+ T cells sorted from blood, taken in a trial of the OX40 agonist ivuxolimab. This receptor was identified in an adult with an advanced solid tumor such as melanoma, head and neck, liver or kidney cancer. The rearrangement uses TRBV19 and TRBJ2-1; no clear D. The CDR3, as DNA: TGTGCCAGTAGCGGGTTCACCTACAATGAGCAGTTCTTC. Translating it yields CASSGFTYNEQFF.